This TCR beta chain was sequenced during a study of persistence of HIV-infected CD4 T cells. Findings of the study overall: Degenerate expanded CDR3beta sequences were enriched among CMV- and Gag-responding cells.

This was the immunoSEQ version 4 assay in survey mode. Measured with immunoSEQ multiplex PCR; TCRdb has only the in-frame clones, and not every one. The sample lists 18,000 or so clones; roughly 74% were seen once. The stimulus was lysate of CMV-infected fibroblasts, approximately 9.6 ug/mL. Sorting of responding CD4+ T cells relied on upregulated CD40 ligand together with CD69. Comment on this clone: Antigen: not known.

The TCR was taken from an adult man with HIV who was CMV-seropositive. Sequencing was performed on CD4+ T cells sorted from PBMCs after approximately 20-hour stimulation, taken from a patient who received antiretroviral therapy.

This CDR3 reads CASSQTYGTLKAFF. For the CDR3, the DNA is TGCGCCAGCAGTCAAACCTATGGGACTCTTAAAGCTTTCTTT. This chain links TRBV23-1 with TRBJ1-1; weak D call: TRBD1 (5 bases). TRBV23-1 qualifies as an ORF whose function is uncertain. V was cut by 2 bases and J by 9 bases, with 16 bases left in between. This CDR3 comprises 14 residues.